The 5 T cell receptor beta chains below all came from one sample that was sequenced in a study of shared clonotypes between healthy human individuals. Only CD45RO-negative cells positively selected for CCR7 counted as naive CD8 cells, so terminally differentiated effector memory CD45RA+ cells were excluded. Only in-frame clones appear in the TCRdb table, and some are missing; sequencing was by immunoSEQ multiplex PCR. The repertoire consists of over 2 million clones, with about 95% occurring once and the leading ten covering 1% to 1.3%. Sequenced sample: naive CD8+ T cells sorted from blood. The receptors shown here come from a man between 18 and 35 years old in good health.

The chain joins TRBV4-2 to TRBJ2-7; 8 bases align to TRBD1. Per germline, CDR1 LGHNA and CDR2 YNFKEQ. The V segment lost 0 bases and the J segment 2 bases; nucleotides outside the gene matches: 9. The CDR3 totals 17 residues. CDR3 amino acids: CASSQEVGDRITYEQYF. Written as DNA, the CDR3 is TGTGCCAGCAGCCAAGAGGTAGGGGACAGGATCACCTACGAGCAGTACTTC.

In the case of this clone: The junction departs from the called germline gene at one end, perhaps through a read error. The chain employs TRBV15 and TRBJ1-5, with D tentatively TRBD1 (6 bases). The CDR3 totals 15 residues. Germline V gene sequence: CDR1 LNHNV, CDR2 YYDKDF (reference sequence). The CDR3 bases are TGTGCCACCAGCAGATCCGGGGGGGGCAACCAGCCCCAGCATTTT. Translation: CATSRSGGGNQPQHF.

The chain's CDR3 is CASWGPQTTYGYTF. CDR3 nucleotide sequence: TGTGCCAGCTGGGGACCGCAGACGACCTATGGCTACACCTTC. The genes are TRBV6-1 and TRBJ1-2; a weak D match, TRBD1 (5 bases). The germline gives CDR1 MNHNS, CDR2 SASEGT. V gave up 8 bases and J gave up 4 bases, with 17 bases separating them. The CDR3 runs 14 residues.

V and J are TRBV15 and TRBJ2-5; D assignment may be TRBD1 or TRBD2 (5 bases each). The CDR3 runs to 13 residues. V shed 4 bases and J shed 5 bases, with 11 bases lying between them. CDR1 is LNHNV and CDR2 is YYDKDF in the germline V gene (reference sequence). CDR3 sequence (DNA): TGTGCCACCAGCATGGGGGTTTGGGAGACCCAGTACTTC. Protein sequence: CATSMGVWETQYF.

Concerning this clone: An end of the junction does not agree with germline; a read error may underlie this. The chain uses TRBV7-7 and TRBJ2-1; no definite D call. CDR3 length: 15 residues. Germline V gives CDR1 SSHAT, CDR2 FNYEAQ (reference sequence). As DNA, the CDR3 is TGTGCTAGCAGCTTAGGGTCGAGCTCCTACAATGAGCAGTTCTTC. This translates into CASSLGSSSYNEQFF.